This TCR beta chain was found in a study of patients and donors after allogeneic stem cell transplantation. Trimming removed 5 bases from V and 0 bases from J, with 22 bases in between. CDR1 is KGHSH and CDR2 is LQKENI in the germline V gene. This CDR3 has 18 amino acids. TCRdb called the RT-PCR reads again in MiXCR, with one record for every CDR3 protein. Here the sample spans around 150,000 distinct CDR3 sequences, about a third being singletons. This TCR came from a human donor who was either an allogeneic HSCT recipient or a stem cell or donor lymphocyte infusion donor (not recorded which). It is not recorded whose cells these are; they may come from a transplant donor. Material: blood, either unsorted or a sorted T cell fraction (not recorded which). V usage is TRBV18 and J usage is TRBJ1-1; D ambiguous. CDR3 region: CASSNDLGLIYMNTEAFF. The CDR3 DNA follows: TGTGCCAGCTCAAACGACCTCGGACTGATTTACATGAACACTGAAGCTTTCTTT.